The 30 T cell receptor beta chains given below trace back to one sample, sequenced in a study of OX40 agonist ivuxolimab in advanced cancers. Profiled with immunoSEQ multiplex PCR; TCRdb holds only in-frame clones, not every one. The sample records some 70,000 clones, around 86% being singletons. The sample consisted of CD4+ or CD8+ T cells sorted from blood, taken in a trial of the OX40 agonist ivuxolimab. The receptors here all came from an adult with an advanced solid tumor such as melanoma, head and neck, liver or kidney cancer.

The CDR3 nucleotides read TGTGCCAGCAGACAGGGTGATTCTGGAAACACCATATATTTT. This encodes CASRQGDSGNTIYF. The chain employs TRBV6-1 and TRBJ1-3; TRBD1 is a possible D gene (6 bases). The CDR3 covers 14 residues. Germline CDR1 is MNHNS and CDR2 is SASEGT. V dropped 6 bases and J dropped 1 base, with 10 bases sitting between them.

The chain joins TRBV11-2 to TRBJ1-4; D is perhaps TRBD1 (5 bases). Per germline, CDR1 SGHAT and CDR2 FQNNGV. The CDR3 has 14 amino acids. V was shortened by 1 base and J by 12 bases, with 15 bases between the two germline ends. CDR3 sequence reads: CASSLVGGVGELFF. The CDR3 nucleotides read TGTGCCAGCAGCTTAGTGGGAGGGGTCGGGGAACTGTTTTTT.

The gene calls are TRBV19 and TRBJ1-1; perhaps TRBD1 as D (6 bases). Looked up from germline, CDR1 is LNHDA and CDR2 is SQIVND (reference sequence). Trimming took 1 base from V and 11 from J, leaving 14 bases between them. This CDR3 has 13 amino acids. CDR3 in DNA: TGTGCCAGTAGTATAGGTAACAGGGTCGGCGCTTTCTTT. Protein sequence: CASSIGNRVGAFF.

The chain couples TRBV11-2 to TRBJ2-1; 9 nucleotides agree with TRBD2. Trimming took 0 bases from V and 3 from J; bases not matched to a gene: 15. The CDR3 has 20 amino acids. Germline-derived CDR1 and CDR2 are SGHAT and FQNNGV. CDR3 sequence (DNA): TGTGCCAGCAGCTTAGATTGGCAGGCTAGCGGGACCTTAGTCTACAATGAGCAGTTCTTC. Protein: CASSLDWQASGTLVYNEQFF.

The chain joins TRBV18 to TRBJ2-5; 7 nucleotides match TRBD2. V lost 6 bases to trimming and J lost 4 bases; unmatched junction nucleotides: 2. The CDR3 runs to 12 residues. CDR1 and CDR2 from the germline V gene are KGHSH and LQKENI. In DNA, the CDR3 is TGTGCCAGCTCTCCTAGCGGAGAGACCCAGTACTTC. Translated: CASSPSGETQYF.

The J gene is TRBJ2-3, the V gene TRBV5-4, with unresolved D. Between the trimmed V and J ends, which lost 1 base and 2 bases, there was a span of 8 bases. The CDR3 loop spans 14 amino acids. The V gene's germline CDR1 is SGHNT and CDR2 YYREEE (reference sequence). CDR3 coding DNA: TGTGCCAGCAGCTTGAGGCAGACCACAGATACGCAGTATTTT. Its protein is CASSLRQTTDTQYF.

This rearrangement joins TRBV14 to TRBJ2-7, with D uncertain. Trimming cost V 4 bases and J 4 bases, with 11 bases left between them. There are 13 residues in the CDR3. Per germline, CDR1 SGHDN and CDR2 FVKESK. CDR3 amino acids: CASSPSLVYEQYF. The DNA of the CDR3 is TGTGCCAGCAGCCCGTCGCTAGTATACGAGCAGTACTTC. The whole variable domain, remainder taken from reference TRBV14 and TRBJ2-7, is EAGVTQFPSHSVIEKGQTVTLRCDPISGHDNLYWYRRVMGKEIKFLLHFVKESKQDESGMPNNRFLAERTGGTYSTLKVQPAELEDSGVYFCASSPSLVYEQYFGPGTRLTVT.

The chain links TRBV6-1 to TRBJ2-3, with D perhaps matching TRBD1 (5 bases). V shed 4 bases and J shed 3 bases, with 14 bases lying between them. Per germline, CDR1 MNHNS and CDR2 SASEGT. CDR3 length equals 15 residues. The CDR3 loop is CASSVTRVGTDTQYF. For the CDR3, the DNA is TGTGCCAGCAGTGTTACCAGGGTTGGGACAGATACGCAGTATTTT.

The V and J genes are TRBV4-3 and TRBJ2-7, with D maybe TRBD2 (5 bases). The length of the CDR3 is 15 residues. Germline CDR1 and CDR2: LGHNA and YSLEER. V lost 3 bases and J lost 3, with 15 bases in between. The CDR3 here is CASSQGRAALYEQYF. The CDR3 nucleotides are TGCGCCAGCAGCCAGGGCCGAGCGGCCCTCTACGAGCAGTACTTC.

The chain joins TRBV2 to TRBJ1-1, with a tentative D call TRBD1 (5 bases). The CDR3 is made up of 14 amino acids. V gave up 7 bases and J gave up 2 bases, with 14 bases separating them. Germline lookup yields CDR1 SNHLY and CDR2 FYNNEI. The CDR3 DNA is TGTGCCAGCAATCCAGCGCAGGGTAACACTGAAGCTTTCTTT. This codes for CASNPAQGNTEAFF.

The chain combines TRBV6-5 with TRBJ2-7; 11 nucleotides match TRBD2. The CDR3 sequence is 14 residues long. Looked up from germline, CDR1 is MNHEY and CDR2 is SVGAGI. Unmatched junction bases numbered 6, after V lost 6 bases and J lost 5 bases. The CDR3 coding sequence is TGTGCCAGCAGAAGACTAGCGGGAATCCACGAGCAGTACTTC. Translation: CASRRLAGIHEQYF.

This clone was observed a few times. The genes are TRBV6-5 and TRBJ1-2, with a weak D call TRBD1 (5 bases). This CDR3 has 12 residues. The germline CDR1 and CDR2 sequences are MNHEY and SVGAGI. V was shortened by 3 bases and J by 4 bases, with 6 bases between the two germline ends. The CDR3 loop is CASSYGAYGYTF. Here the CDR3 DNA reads TGTGCCAGCAGTTATGGGGCCTATGGCTACACCTTC.

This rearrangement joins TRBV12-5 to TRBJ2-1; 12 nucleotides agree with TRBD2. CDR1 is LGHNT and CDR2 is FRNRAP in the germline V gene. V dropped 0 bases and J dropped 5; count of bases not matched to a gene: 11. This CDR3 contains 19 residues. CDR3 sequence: CASGLVLIPRLAGDNEQFF. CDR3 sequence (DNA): TGTGCTAGTGGTTTGGTTCTAATACCCCGACTAGCGGGAGACAATGAGCAGTTCTTC. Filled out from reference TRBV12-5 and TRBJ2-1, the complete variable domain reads DARVTQTPRHKVTEMGQEVTMRCQPILGHNTVFWYRQTMMQGLELLAYFRNRAPLDDSGMPKDRFSAEMPDATLATLKIQPSEPRDSAVYFCASGLVLIPRLAGDNEQFFGPGTRLTVL.

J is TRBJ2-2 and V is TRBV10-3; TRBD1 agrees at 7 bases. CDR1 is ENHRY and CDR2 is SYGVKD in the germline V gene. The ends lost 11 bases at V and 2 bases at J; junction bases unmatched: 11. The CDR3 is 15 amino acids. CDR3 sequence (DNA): TGTGCCTCCACCCCTGGGACAGCTAACACCGGGGAGCTGTTTTTT. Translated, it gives CASTPGTANTGELFF.

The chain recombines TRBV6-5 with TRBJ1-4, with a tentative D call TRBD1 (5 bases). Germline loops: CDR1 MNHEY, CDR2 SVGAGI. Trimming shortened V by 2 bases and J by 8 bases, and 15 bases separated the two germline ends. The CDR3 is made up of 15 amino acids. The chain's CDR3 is CASSYRREGREKLFF. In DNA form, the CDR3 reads TGTGCCAGCAGTTACCGCAGGGAGGGAAGGGAAAAACTGTTTTTT.

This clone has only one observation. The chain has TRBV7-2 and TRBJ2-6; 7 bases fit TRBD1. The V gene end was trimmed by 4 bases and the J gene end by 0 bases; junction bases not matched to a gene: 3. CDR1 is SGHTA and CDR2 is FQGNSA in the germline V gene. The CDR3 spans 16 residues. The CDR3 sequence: CASSSGQSSGANVLTF. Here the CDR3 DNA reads TGTGCCAGCAGCTCGGGACAGTCCTCTGGGGCCAACGTCCTGACTTTC. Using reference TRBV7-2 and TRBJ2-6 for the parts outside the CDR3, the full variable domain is GAGVSQSPSNKVTEKGKDVELRCDPISGHTALYWYRQSLGQGLEFLIYFQGNSAPDKSGLPSDRFSAERTGGSVSTLTIQRTQQEDSAVYLCASSSGQSSGANVLTFGAGSRLTVL.

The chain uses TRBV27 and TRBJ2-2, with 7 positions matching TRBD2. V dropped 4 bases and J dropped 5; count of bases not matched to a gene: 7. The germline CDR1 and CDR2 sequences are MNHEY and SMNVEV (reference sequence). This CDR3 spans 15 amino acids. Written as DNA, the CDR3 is TGTGCCAGCAGTTGGACTAGGGCAGGGACCGGGGAGCTGTTTTTT. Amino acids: CASSWTRAGTGELFF.

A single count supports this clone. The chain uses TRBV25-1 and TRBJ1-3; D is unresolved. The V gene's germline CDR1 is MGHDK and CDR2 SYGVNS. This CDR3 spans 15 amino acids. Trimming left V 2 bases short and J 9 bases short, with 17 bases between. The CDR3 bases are TGTGCCAGCAGTGAAGGGATGGGCCCTTGGGGCACCATATATTTT. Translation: CASSEGMGPWGTIYF.

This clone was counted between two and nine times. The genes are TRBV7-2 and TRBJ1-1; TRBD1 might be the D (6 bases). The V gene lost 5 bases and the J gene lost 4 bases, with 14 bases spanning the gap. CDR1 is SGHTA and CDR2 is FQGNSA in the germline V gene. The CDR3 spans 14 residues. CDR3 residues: CASSTTGSPTEAFF. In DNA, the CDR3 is TGTGCCAGCAGCACAACAGGGTCTCCCACTGAAGCTTTCTTT. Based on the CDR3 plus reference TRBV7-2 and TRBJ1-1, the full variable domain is GAGVSQSPSNKVTEKGKDVELRCDPISGHTALYWYRQSLGQGLEFLIYFQGNSAPDKSGLPSDRFSAERTGGSVSTLTIQRTQQEDSAVYLCASSTTGSPTEAFFGQGTRLTVV.

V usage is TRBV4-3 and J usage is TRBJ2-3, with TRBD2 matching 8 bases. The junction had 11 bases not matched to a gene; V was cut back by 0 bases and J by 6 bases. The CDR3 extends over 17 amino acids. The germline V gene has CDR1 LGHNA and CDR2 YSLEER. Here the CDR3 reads CASSQDGASGSFDTQYF. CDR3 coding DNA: TGCGCCAGCAGCCAAGATGGGGCTAGCGGGTCTTTCGATACGCAGTATTTT.

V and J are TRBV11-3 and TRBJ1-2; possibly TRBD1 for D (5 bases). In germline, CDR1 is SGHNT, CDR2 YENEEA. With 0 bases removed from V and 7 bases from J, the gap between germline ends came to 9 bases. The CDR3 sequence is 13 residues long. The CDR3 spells CASSLEGVAGYTF. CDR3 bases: TGTGCCAGCAGCTTAGAAGGGGTTGCTGGCTACACCTTC.

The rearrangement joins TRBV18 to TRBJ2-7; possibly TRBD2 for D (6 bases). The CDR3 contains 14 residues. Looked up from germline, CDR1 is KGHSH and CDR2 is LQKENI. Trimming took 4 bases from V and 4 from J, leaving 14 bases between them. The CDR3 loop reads CASSLGGGSYEQYF. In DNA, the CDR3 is TGTGCCAGCTCACTGGGAGGAGGGAGTTACGAGCAGTACTTC. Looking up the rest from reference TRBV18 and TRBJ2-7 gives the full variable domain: NAGVMQNPRHLVRRRGQEARLRCSPMKGHSHVYWYRQLPEEGLKFMVYLQKENIIDESGMPKERFSAEFPKEGPSILRIQQVVRGDSAAYFCASSLGGGSYEQYFGPGTRLTVT.

This chain's CDR3 is CASSLNQGAGNTIYF. The CDR3 DNA sequence: TGTGCCAGCAGTTTAAATCAGGGGGCCGGAAACACCATATATTTT. This sequence joins TRBV27 and TRBJ1-3, with 8 positions matching TRBD1. Germline lookup yields CDR1 MNHEY and CDR2 SMNVEV (reference sequence). With 2 bases clipped from V and 4 bases from J, the junction kept 4 bases outside the gene matches. CDR3 length: 15 residues.

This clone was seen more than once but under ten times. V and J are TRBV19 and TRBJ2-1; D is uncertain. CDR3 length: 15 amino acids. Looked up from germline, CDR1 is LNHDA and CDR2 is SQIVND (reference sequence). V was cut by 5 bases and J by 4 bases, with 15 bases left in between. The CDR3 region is CASSVQVLTYNEQFF. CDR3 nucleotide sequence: TGTGCCAGTAGTGTCCAGGTGCTGACTTACAATGAGCAGTTCTTC. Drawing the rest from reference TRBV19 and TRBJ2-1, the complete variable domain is DGGITQSPKYLFRKEGQNVTLSCEQNLNHDAMYWYRQDPGQGLRLIYYSQIVNDFQKGDIAEGYSVSREKKESFPLTVTSAQKNPTAFYLCASSVQVLTYNEQFFGPGTRLTVL.

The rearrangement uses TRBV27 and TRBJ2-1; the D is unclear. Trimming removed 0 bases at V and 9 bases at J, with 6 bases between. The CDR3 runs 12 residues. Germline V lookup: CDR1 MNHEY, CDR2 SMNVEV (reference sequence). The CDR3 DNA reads TGTGCCAGCAGTTTATCGAAAGGTGAGCAGTTCTTC. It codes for CASSLSKGEQFF.

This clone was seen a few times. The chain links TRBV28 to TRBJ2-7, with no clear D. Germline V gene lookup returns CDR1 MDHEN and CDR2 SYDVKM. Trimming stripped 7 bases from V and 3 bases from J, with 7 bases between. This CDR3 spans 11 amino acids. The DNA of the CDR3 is TGTGCCAGCACCTCGAACTACGAGCAGTACTTC. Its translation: CASTSNYEQYF.

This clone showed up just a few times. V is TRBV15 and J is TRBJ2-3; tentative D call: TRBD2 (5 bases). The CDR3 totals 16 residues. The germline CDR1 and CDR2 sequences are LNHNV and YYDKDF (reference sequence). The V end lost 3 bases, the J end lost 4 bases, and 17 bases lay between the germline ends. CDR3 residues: CATSSRLPMGSDTQYF. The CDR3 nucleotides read TGTGCCACCAGCAGTCGACTACCCATGGGGTCAGATACGCAGTATTTT.

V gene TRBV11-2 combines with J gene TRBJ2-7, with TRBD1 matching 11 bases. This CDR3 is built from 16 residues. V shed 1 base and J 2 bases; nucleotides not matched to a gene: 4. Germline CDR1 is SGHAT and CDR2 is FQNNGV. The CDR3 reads CASSLVRTGGAYEQYF. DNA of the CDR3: TGTGCCAGCAGCTTAGTTCGGACAGGGGGCGCCTACGAGCAGTACTTC.

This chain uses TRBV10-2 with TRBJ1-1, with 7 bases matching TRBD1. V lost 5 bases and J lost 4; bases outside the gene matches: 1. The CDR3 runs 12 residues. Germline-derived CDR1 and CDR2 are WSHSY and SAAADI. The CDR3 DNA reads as TGCGCCAGCAGTTCAGGGGGCACTGAAGCTTTCTTT. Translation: CASSSGGTEAFF.

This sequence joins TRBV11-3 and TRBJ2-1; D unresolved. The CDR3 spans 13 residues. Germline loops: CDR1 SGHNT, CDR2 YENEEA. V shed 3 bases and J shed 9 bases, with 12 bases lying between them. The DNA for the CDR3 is TGTGCCAGCAGCTTCAGGAAAGGCAGTGAGCAGTTCTTC. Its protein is CASSFRKGSEQFF.